The 9 T cell receptor beta chains below come from one sample, sequenced in a study of PD-1 blockade in classical Hodgkin lymphoma. As for time point: cycle 4 day 1 (C4D1), after 5 to 7 weeks of nivolumab. Each patient's relapse followed autologous stem cell transplantation, and brentuximab vedotin exposure varied. The assay was immunoSEQ multiplex PCR, and TCRdb's table has in-frame clones only and misses some. The repertoire holds about 20,000 clones, with about 80% as singletons. This specimen consisted of peripheral blood mononuclear cells (PBMCs), obtained before the fourth cycle of nivolumab. The receptor source for this set is a human donor with classical Hodgkin lymphoma.

This clone has a handful of counts. The V call is TRBV23-1, the J call TRBJ1-1; 7 bases agree with TRBD1. TRBV23-1 is annotated as an ORF whose role is uncertain. V was pared by 7 bases and J by 5 bases, with 13 bases of the junction left unmatched. The CDR3 is 15 amino acids. DNA of the CDR3: TGCGCCAGCACCCCTCGCGGGACAGAGGTAACTGAAGCTTTCTTT. Protein sequence: CASTPRGTEVTEAFF.

DNA for the CDR3: TGTGCCAGCAGTCCGACGGGGTACTACGAGCAGTACTTC. Protein product: CASSPTGYYEQYF. The chain carries TRBV7-3 and TRBJ2-7, with D possibly matching TRBD2 (5 bases). Germline V lookup: CDR1 SGHTA, CDR2 FQGTGA. The CDR3 spans 13 residues. V dropped 6 bases and J dropped 3 bases, with 12 bases sitting between them.

The genes are TRBV9 and TRBJ2-5; 9 bases are a match to TRBD1. This CDR3 comprises 15 residues. Germline trimming cut 0 bases from V and 5 bases from J; bases unmatched to any gene: 5. CDR1 and CDR2 (germline): SGDLS, YYNGEE. The CDR3 DNA is TGTGCCAGCAGCGTAGACACAGGGGGCGTGGAGACCCAGTACTTC. Its translation: CASSVDTGGVETQYF.

V usage is TRBV6-4 and J usage is TRBJ2-5; D not resolved. Germline CDR1 is MRHNA and CDR2 is SNTAGT. This CDR3 contains 13 residues. The ends were cut back, 10 bases at V and 1 base at J, with 13 bases in the middle. In nucleotides, the CDR3 is TGTGCCACAAGCAGGCAGTCCCAAGAGACCCAGTACTTC. Its protein product is CATSRQSQETQYF.

The V and J genes are TRBV7-8 and TRBJ2-5, with 8 bases lining up with TRBD1. This CDR3 is built from 14 residues. Trimming at V came to 4 bases and at J to 5 bases, leaving 6 bases not matched to a gene. Per the germline V gene, CDR1 is SGHVS and CDR2 is FQNEAQ. The CDR3 protein is CASSSHWTGETQYF. The CDR3 DNA reads as TGTGCCAGCAGCTCCCATTGGACAGGGGAGACCCAGTACTTC.

This rearrangement joins TRBV25-1 to TRBJ1-5, with unresolved D. The CDR3 consists of 14 residues. Looked up from germline, CDR1 is MGHDK and CDR2 is SYGVNS. V was pared by 2 bases and J by 6 bases, with 11 bases between. The CDR3 loop is CASSERTNSQPQHF. The CDR3 DNA follows: TGTGCCAGCAGTGAAAGAACTAACAGTCAGCCCCAGCATTTT.

The V gene is TRBV7-2, the J gene TRBJ1-2; 8 bases agree with TRBD1. After removal of 5 bases from V and 8 bases from J, the junction contained 7 bases not matched to a gene. In germline, CDR1 is SGHTA, CDR2 FQGNSA. The CDR3 loop spans 13 amino acids. The CDR3 reads CASSPGQGQGYTF. The CDR3 DNA reads as TGTGCCAGCAGCCCAGGACAGGGCCAGGGCTACACCTTC.

The CDR3 coding sequence is TGCGCCAGCAGCTTGGGGGGACGGGGCTCCTACGAGCAGTACTTC. Its protein is CASSLGGRGSYEQYF. This chain connects TRBV5-1 to TRBJ2-7; D possibly matches TRBD1 or TRBD2 (5 bases each). Per the germline V gene, CDR1 is SGHRS and CDR2 is YFSETQ. V was trimmed by 0 bases and J by 0 bases, leaving 10 bases between them. The CDR3 totals 15 residues.

The genes are TRBV7-3 and TRBJ1-1, with a tentative D call TRBD1 (5 bases). V lost 4 bases to trimming and J lost 2 bases, with 8 bases between them. CDR1 and CDR2 from the germline V gene are SGHTA and FQGTGA. The CDR3 runs to 13 residues. The CDR3 DNA reads TGTGCCAGCAGCTATGACAGCAACACTGAAGCTTTCTTT. This codes for CASSYDSNTEAFF.